These 25 T cell receptor beta chains were sequenced from one sample in a study of beta chain features in type 1 diabetes. Broader study findings: A moderate, significant TCRB CDR3 shortening appeared in type 1 diabetes across four CD4+ subsets.

Sequenced material consisted of expressed TCRB transcripts (all of the isolated RNA was reverse transcribed). The data were produced by immunoSEQ multiplex PCR, yet TCRdb's version contains in-frame clones alone and is incomplete. The table has some 250,000 clones, roughly a tenth seen once; the top ten hold around 0.017%. These TCRs' antigens remain unknown. The material sequenced was naive CD4+ T cells from blood. These receptor sequences come from a man aged 25 to 45 with type 1 diabetes.

The rearrangement links TRBV28 to TRBJ1-5; unclear D gene. The ends were cut back, 2 bases at V and 7 bases at J, with 6 bases in the middle. The CDR3 sequence is 12 residues long. The germline gives CDR1 MDHEN, CDR2 SYDVKM. This CDR3 reads CASSLARQPQHF. The CDR3 DNA reads as TGTGCCAGCAGTTTAGCACGGCAGCCCCAGCATTTT.

The V and J genes are TRBV15 and TRBJ2-2; 8 bases line up with TRBD2. From germline, CDR1 is LNHNV and CDR2 YYDKDF (reference sequence). Unmatched junction bases numbered 6, after V lost 7 bases and J lost 5 bases. The CDR3 sequence is 14 residues long. The DNA of the CDR3 is TGTGCCACCACAGGGGCGGGGGGTACCGGGGAGCTGTTTTTT. This translates into CATTGAGGTGELFF.

This clone was counted only a few times. This sequence joins TRBV10-3 and TRBJ2-3, with 7 positions matching TRBD2. This CDR3 region has 14 residues. V shed 4 bases, J shed 4 bases, and the junction held 5 bases outside the gene matches. Per germline, CDR1 ENHRY and CDR2 SYGVKD. The CDR3 bases are TGTGCCATCAGTGTAGGCAGCGGGGCAGATACGCAGTATTTT. Translation: CAISVGSGADTQYF.

The chain is built from TRBV5-1 and TRBJ1-5; 8 nucleotides align to TRBD1. CDR3 length equals 14 residues. CDR1 SGHRS and CDR2 YFSETQ come from the germline V gene. After removal of 4 bases from V and 7 bases from J, the junction contained 7 bases not matched to a gene. This CDR3 is CASSDGQGGQPQHF. CDR3 in DNA: TGCGCCAGCAGCGACGGACAGGGTGGACAGCCCCAGCATTTT. Using reference TRBV5-1 and TRBJ1-5 for the parts outside the CDR3, the full variable domain is KAGVTQTPRYLIKTRGQQVTLSCSPISGHRSVSWYQQTPGQGLQFLFEYFSETQRNKGNFPGRFSGRQFSNSRSEMNVSTLELGDSALYLCASSDGQGGQPQHFGDGTRLSIL.

The gene calls are TRBV30 and TRBJ2-3, with 8 bases lining up with TRBD2. The V gene end was trimmed by 5 bases and the J gene end by 4 bases; junction bases not matched to a gene: 2. Per the germline V gene, CDR1 is GTSNPN and CDR2 is SVGIG (reference sequence). The CDR3 sequence is 12 residues long. Here the CDR3 reads CAWRGGPDTQYF. For the CDR3, the DNA is TGTGCCTGGCGGGGGGGCCCAGATACGCAGTATTTT.

This chain connects TRBV6-5 to TRBJ1-1; possible D gene TRBD1, 6 bases. The germline V and J ends were trimmed by 7 bases and 1 base, with 10 bases remaining between them. The CDR3 consists of 13 residues. The germline CDR1 and CDR2 sequences are MNHEY and SVGAGI. This CDR3 is CASTQGKNTEAFF. CDR3 DNA: TGTGCCAGCACCCAGGGGAAGAACACTGAAGCTTTCTTT.

This clone was found a few times. As DNA, the CDR3 is TGTGCCAGTAGTCCCGGGACAGGGCTTAGCTATGGCTACACCTTC. It codes for CASSPGTGLSYGYTF. The genes are TRBV19 and TRBJ1-2; 9 nucleotides align to TRBD1. CDR3 length: 15 amino acids. Germline V lookup: CDR1 LNHDA, CDR2 SQIVND (reference sequence). The trim removed 5 bases at V and 4 bases at J, leaving 8 bases unmatched.

This clone was observed a handful of times. The CDR3 is CASSFRAGGVKTQYF. The CDR3 nucleotides read TGTGCCAGCAGCTTTAGGGCGGGGGGAGTGAAGACCCAGTACTTC. The V call is TRBV5-6, the J call TRBJ2-5; 8 bases align to TRBD2. CDR3 size: 15 residues. The trim removed 2 bases at V and 6 bases at J, leaving 9 bases unmatched. CDR1 is SGHDT and CDR2 is YYEEEE in the germline V gene.

DNA for the CDR3: TGTGCCAGCAGCTCCGGCCCCAGCGTAGAGACCCAGTACTTC. Its protein product is CASSSGPSVETQYF. V gene TRBV11-2 combines with J gene TRBJ2-5; D is undetermined. Trimming took off 4 bases at V and 4 bases at J, with 13 bases between the two ends. The CDR3 contains 14 residues. The germline V gene has CDR1 SGHAT and CDR2 FQNNGV.

This clone was detected a few times. V is TRBV5-1 and J is TRBJ1-1; no firm D call. V was cut by 1 base and J by 0 bases, with 10 bases left in between. Germline CDR1 reads SGHRS; CDR2 reads YFSETQ. CDR3 length equals 15 residues. The CDR3 DNA reads as TGCGCCAGCAGCTTGATGGAGACGGTGAACACTGAAGCTTTCTTT. Translating it yields CASSLMETVNTEAFF.

The genes are TRBV5-4 and TRBJ2-3, with D possibly being TRBD2 (5 bases). Germline values: CDR1 SGHNT, CDR2 YYREEE (reference sequence). V lost 5 bases, J lost 2 bases, and 12 bases lay in between. The CDR3 is 14 amino acids. DNA for the CDR3: TGTGCCAGCAGTAGGGCGGGCGACACAGATACGCAGTATTTT. It encodes CASSRAGDTDTQYF.

The J gene is TRBJ2-1, the V gene TRBV5-1, with D perhaps matching TRBD1 (6 bases). CDR3 length: 16 residues. Trimming removed 3 bases from V and 5 bases from J, with 18 bases in between. Germline V gene lookup returns CDR1 SGHRS and CDR2 YFSETQ. The CDR3 region is CASSSNPHQGNNEQFF. CDR3 nucleotides: TGCGCCAGCAGCTCGAACCCGCACCAGGGGAACAATGAGCAGTTCTTC. Drawing the rest from reference TRBV5-1 and TRBJ2-1, the complete variable domain is KAGVTQTPRYLIKTRGQQVTLSCSPISGHRSVSWYQQTPGQGLQFLFEYFSETQRNKGNFPGRFSGRQFSNSRSEMNVSTLELGDSALYLCASSSNPHQGNNEQFFGPGTRLTVL.

In its sample, this clone was seen a few times. The V and J genes are TRBV21-1 and TRBJ2-3; the D call in the table, TRBD2, was not verified against the DNA. TRBV21-1 is designated a pseudogene. The CDR3 contains 16 residues. The CDR3 region is CASSKVSGGNADTQYF. In DNA, the CDR3 is TGTGCCAGCAGCAAAGTTAGCGGGGGGAATGCAGATACGCAGTATTTT.

The sample holds a few counts of this clone. The chain links TRBV7-9 to TRBJ2-7, with 9 positions matching TRBD1. Trimming cost V 5 bases and J 3 bases; bases outside gene matches: 5. CDR1 and CDR2 (germline): SEHNR, FQNEAQ (reference sequence). CDR3 length equals 14 residues. The CDR3 loop reads CASSMGQGDYEQYF. The CDR3 nucleotides are TGTGCCAGCAGCATGGGACAGGGTGACTACGAGCAGTACTTC.

The chain recombines TRBV4-1 with TRBJ2-5; 9 nucleotides match TRBD2. This CDR3 is 18 amino acids long. V lost 1 base to trimming and J lost 4 bases; unmatched junction nucleotides: 13. CDR1 and CDR2 (germline): MGHRA, YSYEKL. DNA of the CDR3: TGCGCCAGCAGCCAAGGCCCACGGGCTAGCGGGGATTTAGAGACCCAGTACTTC. It is translated as CASSQGPRASGDLETQYF.

In this sample, this clone turned up a few times. V is TRBV7-9 and J is TRBJ2-5; 7 positions agree with TRBD1. The CDR3 totals 15 residues. Germline loops: CDR1 SEHNR, CDR2 FQNEAQ (reference sequence). V was pared by 1 base and J by 4 bases, with 6 bases of the junction left unmatched. CDR3 DNA sequence: TGTGCCAGCAGCTTAGGAGACAGGGTAGGAGAGACCCAGTACTTC. It encodes CASSLGDRVGETQYF.

The chain couples TRBV7-9 to TRBJ1-4; perhaps TRBD1 as D (5 bases). Between the trimmed V and J ends, which lost 7 bases and 7 bases, there was a span of 16 bases. This CDR3 comprises 14 residues. Germline V gene data show CDR1 as SEHNR and CDR2 as FQNEAQ (reference sequence). The CDR3 sequence: CASTEAGGSEKLFF. CDR3 DNA sequence: TGTGCCAGCACCGAGGCGGGGGGGAGTGAAAAACTGTTTTTT. The whole variable domain, remainder taken from reference TRBV7-9 and TRBJ1-4, is DTGVSQNPRHKITKRGQNVTFRCDPISEHNRLYWYRQTLGQGPEFLTYFQNEAQLEKSRLLSDRFSAERPKGSFSTLEIQRTEQGDSAMYLCASTEAGGSEKLFFGSGTQLSVL.

The CDR3 spells CASSTQGYTEAFF. Written as DNA, the CDR3 is TGTGCCAGCAGTACACAGGGGTACACTGAAGCTTTCTTT. The gene calls are TRBV2 and TRBJ1-1, with 7 bases matching TRBD1. Germline V gives CDR1 SNHLY, CDR2 FYNNEI. This CDR3 spans 13 amino acids. Germline trimming cut 5 bases from V and 3 bases from J; bases unmatched to any gene: 3.

The chain carries TRBV2 and TRBJ1-6, with 11 bases that match TRBD1. The CDR3 is 15 residues long. Germline lookup yields CDR1 SNHLY and CDR2 FYNNEI. The ends lost 5 bases at V and 8 bases at J; junction bases unmatched: 5. CDR3 in amino acids: CASSPGTGGDSPLHF. Written as DNA, the CDR3 is TGTGCCAGCAGTCCCGGGACAGGGGGTGATTCACCCCTCCACTTT.

In its sample, this clone was seen a few times. The V gene is TRBV7-2, the J gene TRBJ2-5, with a possible D match to TRBD2 (5 bases). V was cut by 0 bases and J by 5 bases, with 13 bases left in between. The CDR3 contains 15 residues. CDR1 and CDR2 (germline): SGHTA, FQGNSA. The CDR3 reads CASSLASRRGETQYF. The CDR3 DNA sequence: TGTGCCAGCAGCTTAGCTAGCAGGAGAGGGGAGACCCAGTACTTC.

The J gene is TRBJ2-7, the V gene TRBV19; 8 bases agree with TRBD1. The CDR3 length is 13 residues. V lost 5 bases and J lost 5; bases outside the gene matches: 5. Germline loops: CDR1 LNHDA, CDR2 SQIVND (reference sequence). The CDR3 is CASSDRGGDEQYF. The CDR3 DNA is TGTGCCAGTAGTGACAGGGGAGGTGACGAGCAGTACTTC.

J is TRBJ1-1 and V is TRBV10-2; D unresolved. Trimming removed 6 bases from V and 1 base from J, with 9 bases in between. The germline CDR1 and CDR2 sequences are WSHSY and SAAADI. The CDR3 is 13 amino acids. Here the CDR3 reads CASRAQPNTEAFF. The CDR3 DNA reads TGCGCCAGCAGAGCACAGCCGAACACTGAAGCTTTCTTT.

This clone was seen a handful of times. The rearrangement links TRBV11-2 to TRBJ2-1; unclear D gene. The germline V gene has CDR1 SGHAT and CDR2 FQNNGV. This CDR3 is 12 amino acids long. The V gene lost 6 bases and the J gene lost 7 bases, with 10 bases spanning the gap. CDR3 in amino acids: CASSPPMNEQFF. For the CDR3, the DNA is TGTGCCAGCAGTCCGCCTATGAATGAGCAGTTCTTC.

This clone came up a few times. The chain joins TRBV6-6 to TRBJ1-5; D is unresolved. This CDR3 has 12 residues. In germline, CDR1 is MNHNY, CDR2 SVGAGI (reference sequence). With 4 bases removed from V and 5 bases from J, the gap between germline ends came to 6 bases. The CDR3: CASSSGDQPQHF. The CDR3 DNA sequence: TGTGCCAGCAGTTCCGGGGATCAGCCCCAGCATTTT.

This clone came up a few times. The J gene is TRBJ2-1, the V gene TRBV5-1; possibly TRBD1 for D (6 bases). There are 13 residues in the CDR3. Germline V CDR1 and CDR2: SGHRS, YFSETQ. V was cut by 4 bases and J by 5 bases, with 10 bases left in between. The chain's CDR3 is CASSGGQNNEQFF. DNA of the CDR3: TGCGCCAGCAGCGGCGGACAGAACAATGAGCAGTTCTTC.